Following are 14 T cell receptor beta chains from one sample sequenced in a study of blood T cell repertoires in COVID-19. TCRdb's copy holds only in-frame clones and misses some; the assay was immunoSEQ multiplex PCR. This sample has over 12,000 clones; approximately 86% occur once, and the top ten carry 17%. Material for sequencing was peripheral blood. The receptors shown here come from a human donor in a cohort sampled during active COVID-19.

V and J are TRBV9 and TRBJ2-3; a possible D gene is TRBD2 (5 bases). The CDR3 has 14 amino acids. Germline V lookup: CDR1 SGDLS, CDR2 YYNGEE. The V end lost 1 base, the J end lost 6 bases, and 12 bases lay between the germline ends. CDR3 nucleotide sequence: TGTGCCAGCAGCGTAACCCCCTCGGGGGATACGCAGTATTTT. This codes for CASSVTPSGDTQYF.

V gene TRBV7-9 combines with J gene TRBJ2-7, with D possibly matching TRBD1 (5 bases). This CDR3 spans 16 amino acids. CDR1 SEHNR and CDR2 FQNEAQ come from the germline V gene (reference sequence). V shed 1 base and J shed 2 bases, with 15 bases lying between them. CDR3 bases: TGTGCCAGCAGCTTAGGACTTGGTGGGGCCCCCTACGAGCAGTACTTC. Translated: CASSLGLGGAPYEQYF. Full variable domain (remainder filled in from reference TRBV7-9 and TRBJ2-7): DTGVSQNPRHKITKRGQNVTFRCDPISEHNRLYWYRQTLGQGPEFLTYFQNEAQLEKSRLLSDRFSAERPKGSFSTLEIQRTEQGDSAMYLCASSLGLGGAPYEQYFGPGTRLTVT.

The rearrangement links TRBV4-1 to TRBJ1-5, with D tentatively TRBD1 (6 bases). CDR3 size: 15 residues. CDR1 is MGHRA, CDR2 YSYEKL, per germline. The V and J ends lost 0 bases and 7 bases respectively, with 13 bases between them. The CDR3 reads CASSQDRQGRQPQHF. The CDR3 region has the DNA TGCGCCAGCAGCCAAGATAGGCAGGGGCGACAGCCCCAGCATTTT.

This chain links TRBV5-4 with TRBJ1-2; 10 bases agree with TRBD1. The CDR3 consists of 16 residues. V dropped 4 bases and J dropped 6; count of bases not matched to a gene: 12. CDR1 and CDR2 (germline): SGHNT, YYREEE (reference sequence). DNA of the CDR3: TGTGCCAGCAGCCTGCCGGGGCCCGGGACAGGGGATGGCTACACCTTC. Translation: CASSLPGPGTGDGYTF.

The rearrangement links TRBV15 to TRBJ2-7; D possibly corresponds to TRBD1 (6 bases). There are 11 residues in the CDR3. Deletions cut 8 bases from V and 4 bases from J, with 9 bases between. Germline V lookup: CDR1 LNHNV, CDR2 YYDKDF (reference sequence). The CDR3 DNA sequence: TGTGCCACCGGACAGTTGTACGAGCAGTACTTC. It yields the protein CATGQLYEQYF.

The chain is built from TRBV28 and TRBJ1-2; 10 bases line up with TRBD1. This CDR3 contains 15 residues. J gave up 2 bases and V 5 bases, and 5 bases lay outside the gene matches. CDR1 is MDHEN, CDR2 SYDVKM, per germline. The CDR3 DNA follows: TGTGCCAGCAGTCCCGGGGACAGGGGAAACTATGGCTACACCTTC. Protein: CASSPGDRGNYGYTF.

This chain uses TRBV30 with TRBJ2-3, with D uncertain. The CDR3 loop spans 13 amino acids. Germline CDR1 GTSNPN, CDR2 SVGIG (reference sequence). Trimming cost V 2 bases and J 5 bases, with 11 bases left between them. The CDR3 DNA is TGTGCCTGGAGTTTTTCAGTCAAAGATACGCAGTATTTT. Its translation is CAWSFSVKDTQYF. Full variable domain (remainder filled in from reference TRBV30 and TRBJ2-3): SQTIHQWPATLVQPVGSPLSLECTVEGTSNPNLYWYRQAAGRGLQLLFYSVGIGQISSEVPQNLSASRPQDRQFILSSKKLLLSDSGFYLCAWSFSVKDTQYFGPGTRLTVL.

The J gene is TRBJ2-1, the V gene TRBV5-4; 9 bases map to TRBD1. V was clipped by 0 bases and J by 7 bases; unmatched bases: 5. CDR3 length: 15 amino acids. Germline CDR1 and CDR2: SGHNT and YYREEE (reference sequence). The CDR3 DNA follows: TGTGCCAGCAGCTTGGGGGGACAGGGAGGAAATGAGCAGTTCTTC. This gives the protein CASSLGGQGGNEQFF.

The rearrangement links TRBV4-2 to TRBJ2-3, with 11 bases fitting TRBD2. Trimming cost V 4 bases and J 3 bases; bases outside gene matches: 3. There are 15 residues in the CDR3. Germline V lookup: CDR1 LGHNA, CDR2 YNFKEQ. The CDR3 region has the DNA TGTGCCAGCAGCCTATTAGCGGGGGGGACAGATACGCAGTATTTT. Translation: CASSLLAGGTDTQYF.

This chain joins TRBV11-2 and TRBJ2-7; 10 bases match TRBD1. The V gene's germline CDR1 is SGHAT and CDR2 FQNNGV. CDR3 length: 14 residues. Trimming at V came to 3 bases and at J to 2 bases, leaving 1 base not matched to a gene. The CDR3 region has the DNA TGTGCCAGCAGCTTCGGGACAGGGGCCTACGAGCAGTACTTC. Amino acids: CASSFGTGAYEQYF.

The CDR3 region has the DNA TGTGCCAGCACGGGACAGATTTACGAGCAGTACTTC. It translates to CASTGQIYEQYF. This sequence joins TRBV5-6 and TRBJ2-7; 7 nucleotides align to TRBD1. CDR1 SGHDT and CDR2 YYEEEE come from the germline V gene. The CDR3 runs to 12 residues. V lost 6 bases and J lost 4; bases outside the gene matches: 4. The whole variable domain, filled in from reference TRBV5-6 and TRBJ2-7, reads DAGVTQSPTHLIKTRGQQVTLRCSPKSGHDTVSWYQQALGQGPQFIFQYYEEEERQRGNFPDRFSGHQFPNYSSELNVNALLLGDSALYLCASTGQIYEQYFGPGTRLTVT.

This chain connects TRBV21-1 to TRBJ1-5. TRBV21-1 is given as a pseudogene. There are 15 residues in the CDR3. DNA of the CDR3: TGTGCCAGCAACCACTACGGGGGGGGTGATCAGCCCCAGCATTTT. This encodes CASNHYGGGDQPQHF.

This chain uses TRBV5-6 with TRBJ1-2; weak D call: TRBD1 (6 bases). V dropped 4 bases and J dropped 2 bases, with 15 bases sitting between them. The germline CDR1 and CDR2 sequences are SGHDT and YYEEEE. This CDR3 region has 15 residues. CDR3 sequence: CASSVGQLQNYGYTF. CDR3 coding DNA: TGTGCCAGCAGCGTAGGACAGCTGCAAAACTATGGCTACACCTTC.

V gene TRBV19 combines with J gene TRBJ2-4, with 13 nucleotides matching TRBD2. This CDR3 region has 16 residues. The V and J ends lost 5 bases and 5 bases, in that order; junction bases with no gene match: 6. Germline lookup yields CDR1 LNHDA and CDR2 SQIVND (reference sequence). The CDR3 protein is CASSQGLAGAQNIQYF. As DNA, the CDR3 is TGTGCCAGTAGTCAAGGACTAGCGGGGGCCCAAAACATTCAGTACTTC.